What follows is one T cell receptor beta chain and its context. The data were produced by immunoSEQ multiplex PCR, yet TCRdb's version contains in-frame clones alone and is incomplete. Counted here are a few hundred thousand clones, under 90% occurring once; the ten biggest clones make up around 7.4%. Treatment specified: 19 received Ad26.COV2.S at low or high dose, single or two shots; 5 received placebo; per-sample allocation not given. Vaccine and placebo recipients were sampled on day 63 after the first injection. Its platform was an Ad26 vector, and its expressed antigen was Wuhan-strain SARS-CoV-2 spike. This record comes from a study of Ad26.COV2.S vaccination and SARS-CoV-2 variants. Turning to the study itself: Ad26.COV2.S given intramuscularly, once or twice 56 days apart.

From germline, CDR1 is KGHSH and CDR2 LQKENI. Trimming cost V 4 bases and J 1 base, with 29 bases left between them. The CDR3 loop spans 22 amino acids. The material was peripheral blood, obtained in a trial of Ad26.COV2.S vaccine versus placebo. The chain joins TRBV18 to TRBJ1-6; the D gene is possibly TRBD1 (5 bases). The sequence came from a person aged 18-65 years who received the Ad26.COV2.S COVID-19 vaccine or a placebo. The CDR3 here is CASSQTVRRQGLLGSYNSPLHF. CDR3 in DNA: TGTGCCAGCTCACAGACGGTGAGGCGGCAGGGACTTTTGGGATCCTATAATTCACCCCTCCACTTT.